This T cell receptor beta chain was documented in a study of read filtering for tumor transcriptome and immune sequencing. Molecular barcoded adaptors covering alpha/delta and beta/gamma chains were used on around 370 ng RNA. TCRdb redid the calling of the reads with MiXCR, one entry per CDR3 protein. The data show some 41,000 distinct CDR3 sequences, roughly 10% seen once. This clonotype was recorded many times. Material: a population of CD138-negative cells sorted from bone marrow. This clonotype originated in a donor over 35 with multiple myeloma.

The CDR3 bases are TGCGCCAGCAGCCAAGATAACGGTGATACGCAGTATTTT. Translating gives CASSQDNGDTQYF. The rearrangement links TRBV4-1 to TRBJ2-3; no clear D. CDR3 length: 13 amino acids. From germline, CDR1 is MGHRA and CDR2 YSYEKL. Between the trimmed V and J ends, which lost 0 bases and 6 bases, there was a span of 7 bases.